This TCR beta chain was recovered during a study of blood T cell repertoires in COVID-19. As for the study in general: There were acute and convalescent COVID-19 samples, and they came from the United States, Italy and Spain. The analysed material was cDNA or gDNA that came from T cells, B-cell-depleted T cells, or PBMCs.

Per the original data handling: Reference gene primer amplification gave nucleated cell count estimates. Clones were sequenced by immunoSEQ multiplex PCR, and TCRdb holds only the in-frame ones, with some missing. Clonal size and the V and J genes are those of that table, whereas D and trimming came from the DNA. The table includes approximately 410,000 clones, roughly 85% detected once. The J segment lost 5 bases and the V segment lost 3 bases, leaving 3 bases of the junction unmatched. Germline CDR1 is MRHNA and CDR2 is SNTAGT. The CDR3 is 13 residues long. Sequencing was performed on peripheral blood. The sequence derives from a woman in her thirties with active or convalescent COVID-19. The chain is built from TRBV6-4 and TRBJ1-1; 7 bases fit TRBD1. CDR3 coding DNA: TGTGCCAGCAGTGAAGGGGGCTGGACTGAAGCTTTCTTT. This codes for CASSEGGWTEAFF.